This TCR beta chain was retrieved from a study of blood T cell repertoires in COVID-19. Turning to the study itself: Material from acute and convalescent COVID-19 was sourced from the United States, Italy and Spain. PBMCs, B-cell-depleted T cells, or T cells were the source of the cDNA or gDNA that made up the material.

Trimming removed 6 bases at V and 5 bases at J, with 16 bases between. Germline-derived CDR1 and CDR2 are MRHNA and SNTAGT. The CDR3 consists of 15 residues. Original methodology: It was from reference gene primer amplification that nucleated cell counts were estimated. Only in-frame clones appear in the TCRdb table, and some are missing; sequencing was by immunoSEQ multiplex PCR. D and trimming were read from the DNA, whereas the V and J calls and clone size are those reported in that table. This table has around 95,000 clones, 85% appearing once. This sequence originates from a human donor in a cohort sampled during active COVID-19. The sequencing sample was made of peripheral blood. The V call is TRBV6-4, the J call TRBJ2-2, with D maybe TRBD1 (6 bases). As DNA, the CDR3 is TGTGCCAGCAGAAGACAGGATTTGGAAACCGGGGAGCTGTTTTTT. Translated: CASRRQDLETGELFF.